This passage covers 10 T cell receptor beta chains from one sample sequenced in a study of T cell responses to AZD1222 COVID-19 vaccine. The data were produced by immunoSEQ multiplex PCR, yet TCRdb's version contains in-frame clones alone and is incomplete. The table includes around 94,000 clones, 85% detected once. The starting material was peripheral blood, obtained 28 days after the second AZD1222 dose. Receptor source: an adult who received the AZD1222 COVID-19 vaccine.

This clone has more than one count but fewer than ten. V and J are TRBV5-6 and TRBJ2-7; 11 bases align to TRBD2. The V segment lost 4 bases and the J segment 3 bases; nucleotides outside the gene matches: 6. This CDR3 is 15 amino acids long. Germline V gene sequence: CDR1 SGHDT, CDR2 YYEEEE. The CDR3 protein is CASSLTGTSGYEQYF. As DNA, the CDR3 is TGTGCCAGCAGCCTCACCGGGACTAGCGGCTACGAGCAGTACTTC.

The V and J genes are TRBV24-1 and TRBJ2-3; D might be TRBD2 (5 bases). The CDR3 is made up of 13 amino acids. V was clipped by 7 bases and J by 1 base, with 8 bases between them. The germline CDR1 and CDR2 sequences are KGHDR and SFDVKD. CDR3 sequence (DNA): TGTGCCACCAGGGGAGACGGCACAGATACGCAGTATTTT. This encodes CATRGDGTDTQYF.

The J gene is TRBJ1-1, the V gene TRBV27; D gene unclear. Germline-derived CDR1 and CDR2 are MNHEY and SMNVEV (reference sequence). Between the trimmed V and J ends, which lost 7 bases and 2 bases, there was a span of 11 bases. This CDR3 has 13 residues. DNA of the CDR3: TGTGCCAGCACCCCGATTACCAACACTGAAGCTTTCTTT. Translating it yields CASTPITNTEAFF.

The V and J genes are TRBV30 and TRBJ1-1; D is ambiguous. Germline values: CDR1 GTSNPN, CDR2 SVGIG (reference sequence). V lost 1 base and J lost 1, with 10 bases in between. This CDR3 region has 14 residues. In DNA form, the CDR3 reads TGTGCCTGGAGTGAGTCAGGTTGGAACACTGAAGCTTTCTTT. Amino acid sequence: CAWSESGWNTEAFF.

The chain carries TRBV10-3 and TRBJ2-7, with 8 bases fitting TRBD1. Germline V gives CDR1 ENHRY, CDR2 SYGVKD. Trimming removed 9 bases from V and 0 bases from J; junction bases left unmatched: 10. There are 15 residues in the CDR3. The CDR3 DNA follows: TGTGCCATTACTCCGAGACAGGGGAGCTCCTACGAGCAGTACTTC. Protein: CAITPRQGSSYEQYF.

This clone appeared once. This chain links TRBV7-2 with TRBJ1-2; 7 bases are a match to TRBD1. Looked up from germline, CDR1 is SGHTA and CDR2 is FQGNSA. V dropped 8 bases and J dropped 5; count of bases not matched to a gene: 11. The CDR3 spans 14 residues. CDR3 DNA: TGTGCCAGCGAACGACAGGGCGTCGGATATGGCTACACCTTC. Translation gives CASERQGVGYGYTF. Complete variable domain (other parts from reference TRBV7-2 and TRBJ1-2): GAGVSQSPSNKVTEKGKDVELRCDPISGHTALYWYRQSLGQGLEFLIYFQGNSAPDKSGLPSDRFSAERTGGSVSTLTIQRTQQEDSAVYLCASERQGVGYGYTFGSGTRLTVV.

The CDR3 DNA reads as TGTGCCAGCAGCCAAGCATCCGGGACAGGTTCGACGGGGGCCAACGTCCTGACTTTC. The encoded protein is CASSQASGTGSTGANVLTF. The chain has TRBV14 and TRBJ2-6; 8 nucleotides agree with TRBD1. The CDR3 consists of 19 residues. CDR1 is SGHDN, CDR2 FVKESK, per germline. Trimming took 1 base from V and 4 from J; bases not matched to a gene: 12. Drawing the rest from reference TRBV14 and TRBJ2-6, the complete variable domain is EAGVTQFPSHSVIEKGQTVTLRCDPISGHDNLYWYRRVMGKEIKFLLHFVKESKQDESGMPNNRFLAERTGGTYSTLKVQPAELEDSGVYFCASSQASGTGSTGANVLTFGAGSRLTVL.

The rearrangement uses TRBV10-3 and TRBJ1-1; D possibly corresponds to TRBD1 (5 bases). Germline lookup yields CDR1 ENHRY and CDR2 SYGVKD. CDR3 length equals 16 residues. V lost 5 bases and J lost 0, with 16 bases in between. The CDR3 DNA sequence: TGTGCCATCAGTACTCCTCGACAGAACGTGAACACTGAAGCTTTCTTT. Translated: CAISTPRQNVNTEAFF.

Only one count was recorded for this clone. The V and J genes are TRBV5-1 and TRBJ1-5; D is undetermined. This CDR3 has 15 amino acids. Trimming removed 0 bases at V and 5 bases at J, with 12 bases between. Germline lookup yields CDR1 SGHRS and CDR2 YFSETQ. CDR3 nucleotides: TGCGCCAGCAGCTTGGCCCCGACACCCGATCAGCCCCAGCATTTT. Translated, it gives CASSLAPTPDQPQHF.

V is TRBV14 and J is TRBJ2-5; D is unclear. Germline loops: CDR1 SGHDN, CDR2 FVKESK. V was pared by 0 bases and J by 5 bases, with 13 bases between. The CDR3 sequence is 15 residues long. As DNA, the CDR3 is TGTGCCAGCAGCCAAGATCGGGTCAGATGGGAGACCCAGTACTTC. Its protein product is CASSQDRVRWETQYF.